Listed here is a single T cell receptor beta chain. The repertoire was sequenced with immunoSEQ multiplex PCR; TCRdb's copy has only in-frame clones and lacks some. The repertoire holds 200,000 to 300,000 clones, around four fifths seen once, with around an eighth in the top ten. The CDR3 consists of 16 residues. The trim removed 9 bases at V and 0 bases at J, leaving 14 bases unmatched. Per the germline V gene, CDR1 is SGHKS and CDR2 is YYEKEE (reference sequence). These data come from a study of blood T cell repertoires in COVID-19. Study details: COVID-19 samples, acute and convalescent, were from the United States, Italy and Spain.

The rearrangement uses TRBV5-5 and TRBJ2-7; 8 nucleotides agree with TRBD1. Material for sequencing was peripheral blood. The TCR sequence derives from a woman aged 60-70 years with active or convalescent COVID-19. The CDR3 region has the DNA TGTGCCAATACGGCGCCCCGGACAGGGACCTCCTACGAGCAGTACTTC. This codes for CANTAPRTGTSYEQYF.